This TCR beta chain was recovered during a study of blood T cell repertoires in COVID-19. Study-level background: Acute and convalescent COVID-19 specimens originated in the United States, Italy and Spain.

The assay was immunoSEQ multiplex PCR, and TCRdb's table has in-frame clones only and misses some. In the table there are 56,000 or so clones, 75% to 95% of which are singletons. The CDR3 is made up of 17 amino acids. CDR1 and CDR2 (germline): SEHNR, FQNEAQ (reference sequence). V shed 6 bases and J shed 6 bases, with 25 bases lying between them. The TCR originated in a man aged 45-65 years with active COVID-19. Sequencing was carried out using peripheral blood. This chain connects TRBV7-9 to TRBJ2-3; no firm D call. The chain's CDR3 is CASRRPTLKSPSDTQYF. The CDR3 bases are TGTGCCAGCAGAAGACCGACACTCAAGAGTCCCAGCGATACGCAGTATTTT.